A single sample is the source of the 17 T cell receptor beta chains below, sequenced in a study of T cells after somatic rescue of genetic block. The assay was immunoSEQ multiplex PCR, and TCRdb's table has in-frame clones only and misses some. The sample lists about 14,000 clones; roughly 78% were seen once. The specimen sequenced was peripheral blood mononuclear cells (PBMCs). The receptor set was obtained from a boy younger than 18.

CDR3 DNA sequence: TGCGCCAGCAGCTTGGTTAGTGGGGGCCCATGGGATACGCAGTATTTT. The encoded protein is CASSLVSGGPWDTQYF. V is TRBV5-1 and J is TRBJ2-3, with D tentatively TRBD1 (6 bases). The CDR3 totals 16 residues. Trimming shortened V by 0 bases and J by 6 bases, and 17 bases separated the two germline ends. Germline V gene sequence: CDR1 SGHRS, CDR2 YFSETQ.

The V gene is TRBV5-4, the J gene TRBJ2-5; TRBD2 aligns across 12 bases. V trimming: 1 base; J trimming: 5 bases; junction bases outside the gene matches: 9. In germline, CDR1 is SGHNT, CDR2 YYREEE (reference sequence). The CDR3 spans 17 residues. The CDR3 nucleotides read TGTGCCAGCAGCTTGTGGGCTAGCGGGAGGGCCGGGGAGACCCAGTACTTC. Translated, it gives CASSLWASGRAGETQYF.

The genes are TRBV29-1 and TRBJ2-5; perhaps TRBD2 as D (6 bases). The V end was cut by 5 bases, the J end by 5 bases, with 15 bases between. The CDR3 extends over 13 amino acids. Germline CDR1 SQVTM, CDR2 ANQGSEA. The CDR3 coding sequence is TGCAGCGTTCCAGGGACTTACAGGGAGACCCAGTACTTC. This encodes CSVPGTYRETQYF.

V gene TRBV11-2 combines with J gene TRBJ2-3; 7 nucleotides align to TRBD2. The CDR3 length is 16 residues. CDR1 SGHAT and CDR2 FQNNGV come from the germline V gene. V lost 5 bases and J lost 3; bases outside the gene matches: 11. CDR3 sequence reads: CASSPWAGVITDTQYF. CDR3 in DNA: TGTGCCAGCAGCCCTTGGGCGGGAGTAATAACAGATACGCAGTATTTT. Variable domain in full (rest from reference TRBV11-2 and TRBJ2-3): EAGVAQSPRYKIIEKRQSVAFWCNPISGHATLYWYQQILGQGPKLLIQFQNNGVVDDSQLPKDRFSAERLKGVDSTLKIQPAKLEDSAVYLCASSPWAGVITDTQYFGPGTRLTVL.

V and J are TRBV6-5 and TRBJ2-7, with 9 positions matching TRBD1. Germline loops: CDR1 MNHEY, CDR2 SVGAGI. CDR3 length: 14 residues. The V gene end was trimmed by 5 bases and the J gene end by 2 bases; junction bases not matched to a gene: 4. CDR3 nucleotide sequence: TGTGCCAGCAGTCCGGGACAGGGAACCTACGAGCAGTACTTC. Amino acid sequence: CASSPGQGTYEQYF.

J is TRBJ1-2 and V is TRBV7-3; no clear D gene. With 5 bases removed from V and 2 bases from J, the gap between germline ends came to 9 bases. This CDR3 is 13 amino acids long. Germline V lookup: CDR1 SGHTA, CDR2 FQGTGA. CDR3 residues: CASSPYINYGYTF. The CDR3 DNA reads as TGTGCCAGCAGCCCATACATCAACTATGGCTACACCTTC.

This clone came up once. The rearrangement links TRBV29-1 to TRBJ2-1; 9 positions match TRBD2. Germline V lookup: CDR1 SQVTM, CDR2 ANQGSEA. The V and J ends lost 1 base and 6 bases, in that order; junction bases with no gene match: 7. The CDR3 is 15 residues long. The CDR3 is CSVEGGLAGINEQFF. CDR3 DNA sequence: TGCAGCGTTGAAGGAGGTCTAGCGGGAATCAATGAGCAGTTCTTC.

By proportion, this clone is medium-sized. The V and J genes are TRBV28 and TRBJ2-5, with TRBD1 as a possible D gene (6 bases). This CDR3 has 14 residues. Trimming stripped 5 bases from V and 5 bases from J, with 15 bases between. CDR1 is MDHEN, CDR2 SYDVKM, per germline. CDR3 nucleotide sequence: TGTGCCAGCAGTGTAGGGAACAGGGCGGAGACCCAGTACTTC. Translation gives CASSVGNRAETQYF.

The V call is TRBV7-9, the J call TRBJ1-6; D gene uncertain. Germline CDR1 is SEHNR and CDR2 is FQNEAQ (reference sequence). The V and J ends lost 3 bases and 9 bases respectively, with 6 bases between them. The CDR3 has 12 amino acids. The CDR3 region is CASSFLSSPLHF. In DNA, the CDR3 is TGTGCCAGCAGCTTCCTCAGTTCACCCCTCCACTTT.

CDR3 in amino acids: CASSSPGQTFYEQYF. CDR3 sequence (DNA): TGTGCCAGCAGCTCCCCGGGACAAACATTCTACGAGCAGTACTTC. The V gene is TRBV5-5, the J gene TRBJ2-7; possible D gene TRBD1, 6 bases. The CDR3 totals 15 residues. The ends were cut back, 3 bases at V and 3 bases at J, with 16 bases in the middle. CDR1 and CDR2 from the germline V gene are SGHKS and YYEKEE (reference sequence).

This chain connects TRBV28 to TRBJ2-1; 8 bases map to TRBD2. The J segment lost 8 bases and the V segment lost 2 bases, leaving 23 bases of the junction unmatched. The CDR3 runs 20 residues. Germline V gene data show CDR1 as MDHEN and CDR2 as SYDVKM. The CDR3 spells CASSLGSGMLKGGLEDEQFF. The DNA of the CDR3 is TGTGCCAGCAGTTTAGGTAGCGGGATGTTAAAAGGGGGGCTAGAGGATGAGCAGTTCTTC.

This rearrangement joins TRBV27 to TRBJ1-1; D is possibly TRBD1 (5 bases). The V end lost 1 base, the J end lost 6 bases, and 9 bases lay between the germline ends. In germline, CDR1 is MNHEY, CDR2 SMNVEV (reference sequence). The CDR3 is made up of 13 amino acids. CDR3 sequence: CASSLWGTAEAFF. The CDR3 bases are TGTGCCAGCAGTTTATGGGGGACGGCTGAAGCTTTCTTT.

The V and J genes are TRBV7-3 and TRBJ1-1; unclear D gene. V gave up 2 bases and J gave up 2 bases, with 12 bases separating them. The germline V gene has CDR1 SGHTA and CDR2 FQGTGA. The CDR3 is 15 amino acids. The CDR3: CASSLGNYGNTEAFF. DNA for the CDR3: TGTGCCAGCAGCTTAGGAAATTACGGTAACACTGAAGCTTTCTTT.

The rearrangement joins TRBV27 to TRBJ1-4, with a weak D call TRBD1 (6 bases). Germline CDR1 is MNHEY and CDR2 is SMNVEV (reference sequence). CDR3 length: 14 amino acids. Trimming cost V 1 base and J 11 bases, with 14 bases left between them. The chain's CDR3 is CASSLLGQGTKLFF. CDR3 DNA: TGTGCCAGCAGTTTATTGGGCCAGGGGACTAAACTGTTTTTT.

V is TRBV6-5 and J is TRBJ2-7; the match to TRBD1 covers 8 bases. This CDR3 is 14 amino acids long. Losses at the gene ends were 6 bases for V and 9 bases for J; bases not matched to a gene: 13. Per germline, CDR1 MNHEY and CDR2 SVGAGI. CDR3 loop: CASRKQGALSAQYF. The CDR3 DNA is TGTGCCAGCAGGAAGCAGGGGGCGCTTTCGGCGCAGTACTTC.

This chain uses TRBV5-4 with TRBJ2-1, with 8 nucleotides matching TRBD1. After removal of 3 bases from V and 4 bases from J, the junction contained 9 bases not matched to a gene. Germline values: CDR1 SGHNT, CDR2 YYREEE (reference sequence). This CDR3 is built from 16 residues. CDR3 bases: TGTGCCAGCAGCTCTGGTAACGGACAGGGATACAATGAGCAGTTCTTC. It codes for CASSSGNGQGYNEQFF.

The V and J genes are TRBV2 and TRBJ1-5; D might be TRBD1 (6 bases). This CDR3 has 15 amino acids. The V and J ends lost 3 bases and 7 bases respectively, with 16 bases between them. CDR1 and CDR2 from the germline V gene are SNHLY and FYNNEI. The CDR3 DNA sequence: TGTGCCAGCAGTGAGATTAGGGGGTCTGGACAGCCCCAGCATTTT. It is translated as CASSEIRGSGQPQHF.